What follows are 27 T cell receptor beta chains derived from one specimen sequenced in a study of cytotoxic CD8 clonotypes in ibrutinib-treated CLL. Profiled with immunoSEQ multiplex PCR; TCRdb holds only in-frame clones, not every one. Among 250,000 to 350,000 clones, approximately 79% were seen once, and the ten largest hold about 5.8%. Sequenced material: PBMCs, taken at disease progression, from a patient treated with ibrutinib. These receptors all come from a human donor with chronic lymphocytic leukemia.

In its sample, this clone was seen a few times. This rearrangement joins TRBV29-1 to TRBJ1-2, with 7 bases identical to TRBD1. V was pared by 3 bases and J by 4 bases, with 8 bases of the junction left unmatched. The germline gives CDR1 SQVTM, CDR2 ANQGSEA. This CDR3 is 14 amino acids long. CDR3 sequence (DNA): TGCAGCGTTGAGCGACAGGGAAACCTCTATGGCTACACCTTC. Translating gives CSVERQGNLYGYTF.

In its sample, this clone was seen once. CDR3 nucleotides: TGCGCCAGCAGCCAAGATTTTGGGGGGTATGGCTACACCTTC. Encoded protein: CASSQDFGGYGYTF. The chain uses TRBV4-3 and TRBJ1-2; D perhaps matches TRBD1 (5 bases). Germline loops: CDR1 LGHNA, CDR2 YSLEER. There are 14 residues in the CDR3. V was cut by 0 bases and J by 5 bases, with 10 bases left in between.

This chain joins TRBV5-1 and TRBJ2-6; TRBD1 aligns across 7 bases. This CDR3 is built from 19 residues. The trim removed 1 base at V and 0 bases at J, leaving 10 bases unmatched. Germline assignment: CDR1 SGHRS and CDR2 YFSETQ. CDR3 amino acids: CASSLFGTEKSSGANVLTF. CDR3 nucleotides: TGCGCCAGCAGCTTGTTTGGGACAGAAAAAAGCTCTGGGGCCAACGTCCTGACTTTC.

Here the CDR3 reads CAISDSHEQYF. The DNA of the CDR3 is TGTGCCATCAGCGATAGTCACGAGCAGTACTTC. The chain couples TRBV10-3 to TRBJ2-7; D remains unclear. The CDR3 has 11 residues. V was cut by 6 bases and J by 5 bases, with 8 bases left in between. Germline V gives CDR1 ENHRY, CDR2 SYGVKD.

V gene TRBV7-9 combines with J gene TRBJ2-5; D gene unclear. This CDR3 is 15 amino acids long. Per germline, CDR1 SEHNR and CDR2 FQNEAQ (reference sequence). V was shortened by 6 bases and J by 2 bases, with 16 bases between the two germline ends. The chain's CDR3 is CASSPRHGVQETQYF. CDR3 coding DNA: TGTGCCAGCAGTCCTCGGCACGGAGTACAAGAGACCCAGTACTTC.

The chain carries TRBV27 and TRBJ2-2; D remains ambiguous. This CDR3 contains 16 residues. Germline V gene data show CDR1 as MNHEY and CDR2 as SMNVEV (reference sequence). Trimming stripped 3 bases from V and 1 base from J, with 12 bases between. CDR3 loop: CASSLSRQWNTGELFF. The DNA for the CDR3 is TGTGCCAGCAGTTTGTCTCGGCAGTGGAACACCGGGGAGCTGTTTTTT.

This clone was seen only a few times. The CDR3 sequence is CASSVDWGANYGYTF. The CDR3, as DNA: TGTGCCAGCAGCGTAGATTGGGGGGCGAACTATGGCTACACCTTC. The genes are TRBV9 and TRBJ1-2; D is possibly TRBD1 (6 bases). The CDR3 sequence is 15 residues long. CDR1 SGDLS and CDR2 YYNGEE come from the germline V gene. V was pared by 0 bases and J by 2 bases, with 11 bases between.

V and J are TRBV19 and TRBJ1-1; TRBD1 might be the D (6 bases). V lost 5 bases and J 0 bases, leaving 19 bases between the germline ends. The V gene's germline CDR1 is LNHDA and CDR2 SQIVND (reference sequence). CDR3 size: 17 residues. CDR3 loop: CASSDLSLTGLNTEAFF. The CDR3 DNA reads TGTGCCAGTAGTGATCTCTCTCTAACAGGGTTGAACACTGAAGCTTTCTTT.

The chain employs TRBV9 and TRBJ1-2; no definite D call. The V and J ends lost 4 bases and 8 bases respectively, with 6 bases between them. Germline-derived CDR1 and CDR2 are SGDLS and YYNGEE. The CDR3 extends over 10 amino acids. Written as DNA, the CDR3 is TGTGCCAGCAGCCCCCTAGGCTACACCTTC. This encodes CASSPLGYTF.

This chain links TRBV11-3 with TRBJ2-7; D is perhaps TRBD1 or TRBD2 (5 bases each). Between the trimmed V and J ends, which lost 1 base and 5 bases, there was a span of 9 bases. This CDR3 comprises 13 residues. CDR1 is SGHNT and CDR2 is YENEEA in the germline V gene. For the CDR3, the DNA is TGTGCCAGCAGCTTAGGGAGAGGGGACGAGCAGTACTTC. Translated: CASSLGRGDEQYF.

This chain uses TRBV5-1 with TRBJ1-1; D is perhaps TRBD1 (5 bases). The CDR3 has 15 amino acids. V shed 3 bases and J shed 3 bases, with 15 bases lying between them. From germline, CDR1 is SGHRS and CDR2 YFSETQ. The CDR3 sequence is CASSSAGRTYTEAFF. As DNA, the CDR3 is TGCGCCAGCAGCTCCGCGGGACGGACCTACACTGAAGCTTTCTTT. The full variable domain, with the rest looked up from reference TRBV5-1 and TRBJ1-1, is KAGVTQTPRYLIKTRGQQVTLSCSPISGHRSVSWYQQTPGQGLQFLFEYFSETQRNKGNFPGRFSGRQFSNSRSEMNVSTLELGDSALYLCASSSAGRTYTEAFFGQGTRLTVV.

The table lists this clone with a few counts. The chain couples TRBV27 to TRBJ1-5; D is unclear. In germline, CDR1 is MNHEY, CDR2 SMNVEV (reference sequence). Deletions cut 4 bases from V and 4 bases from J, with 11 bases between. CDR3 size: 14 residues. The CDR3 region has the DNA TGTGCCAGCAGTTCCCACCCGAGGAATCAGCCCCAGCATTTT. Amino acid sequence: CASSSHPRNQPQHF.

This chain uses TRBV7-9 with TRBJ2-7; tentatively, D is TRBD2 (5 bases). V was clipped by 1 base and J by 5 bases, with 9 bases between them. Germline V gives CDR1 SEHNR, CDR2 FQNEAQ (reference sequence). This CDR3 region has 13 residues. Here the CDR3 DNA reads TGTGCCAGCAGCTTAGTAGCCGGGAACGAGCAGTACTTC. Amino acids: CASSLVAGNEQYF.

The V and J genes are TRBV13 and TRBJ2-3, with unresolved D. Germline CDR1 is PRHDT and CDR2 is FYEKMQ (reference sequence). V was clipped by 4 bases and J by 7 bases, with 9 bases between them. The CDR3 spans 12 residues. CDR3 DNA sequence: TGTGCCAGCAGCTCTGGACGGAATACGCAGTATTTT. This codes for CASSSGRNTQYF.

In DNA form, the CDR3 reads TGCAGCGTCGCCGAAGGAGAGACCCAGTACTTC. Translated, it gives CSVAEGETQYF. V usage is TRBV29-1 and J usage is TRBJ2-5; D not certain. Germline loops: CDR1 SQVTM, CDR2 ANQGSEA. The CDR3 consists of 11 residues. V was clipped by 6 bases and J by 4 bases, with 9 bases between them.

The rearrangement joins TRBV25-1 to TRBJ1-1; TRBD1 might be the D (5 bases). This CDR3 spans 16 amino acids. V lost 1 base and J lost 1, with 13 bases in between. Germline-derived CDR1 and CDR2 are MGHDK and SYGVNS. The CDR3 reads CASSEWGKGPNTEAFF. The CDR3 nucleotides are TGTGCCAGCAGTGAATGGGGGAAGGGGCCGAACACTGAAGCTTTCTTT. The full variable domain, in which reference TRBV25-1 and TRBJ1-1 provide the parts outside the CDR3, is EADIYQTPRYLVIGTGKKITLECSQTMGHDKMYWYQQDPGMELHLIHYSYGVNSTEKGDLSSESTVSRIRTEHFPLTLESARPSHTSQYLCASSEWGKGPNTEAFFGQGTRLTVV.

J is TRBJ1-3 and V is TRBV10-3; D perhaps matches TRBD1 (6 bases). The CDR3 extends over 12 amino acids. The V end was cut by 10 bases, the J end by 4 bases, with 11 bases between. Germline values: CDR1 ENHRY, CDR2 SYGVKD. This CDR3 is CASRGSGNTIYF. The CDR3 bases are TGTGCCAGCAGGGGTTCCGGAAACACCATATATTTT.

The genes are TRBV13 and TRBJ2-7, with TRBD2 identical over 7 bases. Germline V gene lookup returns CDR1 PRHDT and CDR2 FYEKMQ (reference sequence). The CDR3 is 14 amino acids. J was trimmed by 4 bases and V by 2 bases; bases with no gene match: 5. The CDR3 region is CASSLTGLLYEQYF. The CDR3 DNA follows: TGTGCCAGCAGCTTAACGGGACTACTTTACGAGCAGTACTTC. Combining the CDR3 with reference TRBV13 and TRBJ2-7 gives the whole variable domain AAGVIQSPRHLIKEKRETATLKCYPIPRHDTVYWYQQGPGQDPQFLISFYEKMQSDKGSIPDRFSAQQFSDYHSELNMSSLELGDSALYFCASSLTGLLYEQYFGPGTRLTVT.

The rearrangement joins TRBV29-1 to TRBJ2-7; 9 nucleotides align to TRBD1. The CDR3 length is 13 residues. Trimming cost V 6 bases and J 3 bases; bases outside gene matches: 6. The germline CDR1 and CDR2 sequences are SQVTM and ANQGSEA. CDR3 region: CSVLTGGVYEQYF. In DNA, the CDR3 is TGCAGCGTCCTGACAGGGGGAGTCTACGAGCAGTACTTC.

The chain is built from TRBV7-2 and TRBJ2-1, with unresolved D. V was pared by 2 bases and J by 3 bases, with 5 bases between. This CDR3 contains 13 residues. The germline gives CDR1 SGHTA, CDR2 FQGNSA. CDR3 nucleotides: TGTGCCAGCAGCTTATACGACTACAATGAGCAGTTCTTC. It yields the protein CASSLYDYNEQFF. The full variable domain, in which reference TRBV7-2 and TRBJ2-1 provide the parts outside the CDR3, is GAGVSQSPSNKVTEKGKDVELRCDPISGHTALYWYRQSLGQGLEFLIYFQGNSAPDKSGLPSDRFSAERTGGSVSTLTIQRTQQEDSAVYLCASSLYDYNEQFFGPGTRLTVL.

This clone showed up just a few times. The rearrangement joins TRBV7-8 to TRBJ1-2; 7 bases map to TRBD1. The V and J ends lost 5 bases and 4 bases, in that order; junction bases with no gene match: 16. Looked up from germline, CDR1 is SGHVS and CDR2 is FQNEAQ. The CDR3 runs to 17 residues. The CDR3 protein is CASSPTLTGRAPYGYTF. Here the CDR3 DNA reads TGTGCCAGCAGCCCCACATTGACAGGGAGAGCGCCCTATGGCTACACCTTC.

The chain carries TRBV6-1 and TRBJ1-5; D not resolved. Trimming took 6 bases from V and 0 from J, leaving 12 bases between them. CDR3 size: 15 residues. Germline assignment: CDR1 MNHNS and CDR2 SASEGT. The CDR3 loop reads CASSAVVRSNQPQHF. DNA for the CDR3: TGTGCCAGCAGCGCGGTCGTTCGTAGCAATCAGCCCCAGCATTTT.

This sequence joins TRBV28 and TRBJ2-7, with D possibly being TRBD2 (5 bases). The CDR3 has 14 amino acids. Trimming stripped 3 bases from V and 3 bases from J, with 12 bases between. In germline, CDR1 is MDHEN, CDR2 SYDVKM. The DNA for the CDR3 is TGTGCCAGCAGTTTGAGACTAACCCGCTACGAGCAGTACTTC. Translation gives CASSLRLTRYEQYF.

This clone was picked up a small number of times. Germline is not matched at one junction end, which may reflect a read error. V is TRBV4-3 and J is TRBJ1-2, with D uncertain. The CDR3 length is 12 residues. Germline V CDR1 and CDR2: LGHNA, YSLEER. The CDR3 DNA follows: TGCGCCAGCAGCCAAGATCGGAGACTCCGACTCTTC. Amino acid sequence: CASSQDRRLRLF.

The rearrangement joins TRBV19 to TRBJ2-7; 7 bases agree with TRBD1. J was trimmed by 2 bases and V by 7 bases; bases with no gene match: 11. CDR3 size: 15 residues. Per germline, CDR1 LNHDA and CDR2 SQIVND (reference sequence). The CDR3: CASTATGTVAYEQYF. The CDR3 DNA follows: TGTGCCAGTACCGCCACCGGGACAGTCGCCTACGAGCAGTACTTC.

A note on this clone: A junction end diverges from the germline sequence, so it may reflect a read error. V usage is TRBV5-5 and J usage is TRBJ1-4, with TRBD1 as a possible D gene (6 bases). CDR3 size: 15 residues. The germline gives CDR1 SGHKS, CDR2 YYEKEE (reference sequence). The CDR3 here is CASSTHPRDMATGDF. CDR3 coding DNA: TGTGCCAGCAGCACCCACCCCCGGGATATGGCGACAGGAGATTTT.

The genes are TRBV29-1 and TRBJ2-5; D is unresolved. Germline CDR1 is SQVTM and CDR2 is ANQGSEA. V was clipped by 2 bases and J by 2 bases, with 9 bases between them. The CDR3 extends over 13 amino acids. The CDR3 here is CSVESREQETQYF. For the CDR3, the DNA is TGCAGCGTTGAAAGCAGAGAACAAGAGACCCAGTACTTC.